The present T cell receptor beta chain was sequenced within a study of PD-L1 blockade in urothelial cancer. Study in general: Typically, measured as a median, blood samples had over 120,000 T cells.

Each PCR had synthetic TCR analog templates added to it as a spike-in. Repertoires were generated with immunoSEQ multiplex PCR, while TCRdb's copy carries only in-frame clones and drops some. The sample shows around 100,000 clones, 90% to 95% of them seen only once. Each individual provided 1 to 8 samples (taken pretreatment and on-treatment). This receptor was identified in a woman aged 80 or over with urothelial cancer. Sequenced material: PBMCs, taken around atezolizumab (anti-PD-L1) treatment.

As DNA, the CDR3 is TGTGCCAGCAGTGAAATGCTACAAGAGACCCAGTACTTC. It translates to CASSEMLQETQYF. The J gene is TRBJ2-5, the V gene TRBV6-1; D is ambiguous. The germline V gene has CDR1 MNHNS and CDR2 SASEGT. The CDR3 spans 13 residues. Trimming shortened V by 2 bases and J by 2 bases, and 6 bases separated the two germline ends.